This T cell receptor beta chain stems from a study of CD8+ T cells in alopecia areata. On the study more broadly: A 6-month off-drug phase came after tofacitinib, which had lasted 6 to 18 months.

The V gene lost 0 bases and the J gene lost 3 bases, with 15 bases spanning the gap. The V gene's germline CDR1 is SGHKS and CDR2 YYEKEE (reference sequence). CDR3 size: 16 residues. TCR sequencing used cDNA made by reverse transcription of extracted RNA. TCRdb's table, derived via immunoSEQ multiplex PCR, lists solely in-frame clones and lacks some. The table has 150,000 or so clones, 85% to 90% seen once. Only one count was recorded for this clone. Its antigen is unknown. The study's findings and limits: Higher clonality was seen in lesional scalp than in normal scalp, especially in alopecia totalis/universalis.

The clonotype originates from a human donor with alopecia areata. The rearrangement joins TRBV5-5 to TRBJ1-2, with TRBD1 as a possible D gene (6 bases). Sequences were derived from CD8+ T cells sorted from blood, sampled at week 0. The CDR3 loop is CASSLGEQGQYYGYTF. The CDR3 bases are TGTGCCAGCAGCTTGGGGGAGCAGGGGCAGTACTATGGCTACACCTTC.